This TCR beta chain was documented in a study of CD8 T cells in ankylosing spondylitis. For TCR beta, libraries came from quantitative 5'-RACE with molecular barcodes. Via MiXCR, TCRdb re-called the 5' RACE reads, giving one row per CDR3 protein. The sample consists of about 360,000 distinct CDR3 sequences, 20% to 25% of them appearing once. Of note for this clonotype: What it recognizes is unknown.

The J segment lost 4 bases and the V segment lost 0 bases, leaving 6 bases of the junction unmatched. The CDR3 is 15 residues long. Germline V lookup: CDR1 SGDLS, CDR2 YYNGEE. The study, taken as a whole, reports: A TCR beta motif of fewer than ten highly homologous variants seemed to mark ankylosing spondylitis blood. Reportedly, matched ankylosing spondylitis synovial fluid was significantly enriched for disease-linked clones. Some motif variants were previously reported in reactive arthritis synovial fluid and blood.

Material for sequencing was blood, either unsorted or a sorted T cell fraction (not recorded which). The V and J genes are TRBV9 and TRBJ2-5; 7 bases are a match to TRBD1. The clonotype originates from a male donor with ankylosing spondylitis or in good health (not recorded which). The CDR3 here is CASSVDGTVSETQYF. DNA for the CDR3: TGTGCCAGCAGCGTAGACGGGACAGTGTCAGAGACCCAGTACTTC.